Shown below are 6 T cell receptor beta chains from a single sample sequenced in a study of T-cell reconstitution after alpha-beta-depleted transplantation in children. Unique molecular identifiers were incorporated when the TCRbeta library was constructed. In TCRdb, the PCR reads were re-called with MiXCR into one record per CDR3 protein. The table has fewer than 750,000 distinct CDR3 sequences, 27% seen once; the top ten hold about 35%. The sample consisted of PBMCs, taken before TCRalphabeta/CD19-depleted stem cell transplant. The receptors derive from a boy in the first two years of life with Wiskott-Aldrich syndrome, due to receive a stem cell transplant.

A few counts support this clonotype. The chain has TRBV12-3 or TRBV12-4 and TRBJ2-7; 9 nucleotides align to TRBD2. V shed 3 bases and J 5 bases; nucleotides not matched to a gene: 5. This CDR3 spans 14 amino acids. CDR3 DNA: TGTGCCAGCAGTTTGTCTAGCGGGACCCACGAGCAGTACTTC. Translating it yields CASSLSSGTHEQYF.

V gene TRBV3-1 combines with J gene TRBJ2-1; 12 bases fit TRBD2. V dropped 5 bases and J dropped 8; count of bases not matched to a gene: 10. From germline, CDR1 is LGHDT and CDR2 YNNKEL (reference sequence). The CDR3 covers 16 residues. The CDR3 nucleotides are TGTGCCAGCAGCGAGACTAGCGGGAGCTTCTTCGATGAGCAGTTCTTC. This gives the protein CASSETSGSFFDEQFF.

This clonotype was recorded a few times. The V gene is TRBV3-1, the J gene TRBJ1-6; D remains ambiguous. The length of the CDR3 is 14 residues. The ends were cut back, 1 base at V and 6 bases at J, with 7 bases in the middle. CDR1 LGHDT and CDR2 YNNKEL come from the germline V gene (reference sequence). CDR3: CASSQGRLNSPLHF. CDR3 nucleotides: TGTGCCAGCAGCCAAGGGAGACTTAATTCACCCCTCCACTTT.

The chain couples TRBV20-1 to TRBJ2-1; tentatively, D is TRBD1 or TRBD2 (5 bases each). Germline assignment: CDR1 DFQATT and CDR2 SNEGSKA (reference sequence). This CDR3 spans 14 amino acids. V gave up 0 bases and J gave up 10 bases, with 16 bases separating them. CDR3: CSARDPNWGSEQFF. CDR3 DNA sequence: TGCAGTGCTAGAGATCCGAACTGGGGGTCCGAGCAGTTCTTC.

The chain is built from TRBV4-1 and TRBJ2-7; TRBD2 aligns across 8 bases. V was pared by 3 bases and J by 7 bases, with 5 bases of the junction left unmatched. Germline lookup yields CDR1 MGHRA and CDR2 YSYEKL. The CDR3 sequence is 13 residues long. The CDR3 reads CASSQPGLGEQYF. Written as DNA, the CDR3 is TGCGCCAGCAGCCAGCCGGGACTAGGGGAGCAGTACTTC.

The gene calls are TRBV2 and TRBJ2-5, with unresolved D. The CDR3 totals 13 residues. Germline CDR1 SNHLY, CDR2 FYNNEI. The germline V and J ends were trimmed by 5 bases and 0 bases, with 7 bases remaining between them. CDR3 nucleotide sequence: TGTGCCAGCAGTCGACAAGACCAAGAGACCCAGTACTTC. Translating it yields CASSRQDQETQYF.